This entry lists 30 T cell receptor beta chains sequenced from one sample in a study of cytomegalovirus exposure and HLA in healthy donors (dated by TCRdb to about 2017). The library was made by the immunoSEQ multiplex PCR assay. The multiplex PCR relied on a mix of 60 forward primers for TCR Vbeta segments and 13 reverse primers for TCR Jbeta segments. The immuneACCESS repertoire file appears here via TCRdb, limited to in-frame rearrangements. These files lack a portion of the clones; in checked studies, under half of the deficit traces to unresolved V genes, and the cause of the others is not known. This sample holds some 180,000 clones; about 81% were observed only once. In total, the top ten clones hold 1.5% to 1.7% of the sample. The sequencing input was PBMCs. These receptors were obtained from a man between 35 and 55 years old in good health and CMV-seronegative.

The rearrangement uses TRBV7-2 and TRBJ2-7; TRBD2 aligns across 9 bases. Unmatched junction bases numbered 7, after V lost 5 bases and J lost 2 bases. Germline V gene lookup returns CDR1 SGHTA and CDR2 FQGNSA. This CDR3 contains 15 residues. CDR3 nucleotide sequence: TGTGCCAGCAGCCCCATCACTAGCGGGCCCTACGAGCAGTACTTC. Its translation is CASSPITSGPYEQYF.

This clone was seen more than once but under ten times. This rearrangement joins TRBV7-8 to TRBJ2-3; 10 nucleotides agree with TRBD2. The length of the CDR3 is 16 residues. V lost 2 bases, J lost 4 bases, and 6 bases stayed unmatched. Germline values: CDR1 SGHVS, CDR2 FQNEAQ. CDR3 nucleotide sequence: TGTGCCAGCAGCTTACAACGGGGACTAGCGCCAGATACGCAGTATTTT. It specifies CASSLQRGLAPDTQYF.

The V gene is TRBV4-1, the J gene TRBJ2-1; 10 bases fit TRBD1. Per germline, CDR1 MGHRA and CDR2 YSYEKL. The junction had 6 bases not matched to a gene; V was cut back by 0 bases and J by 7 bases. This CDR3 has 16 amino acids. The CDR3 DNA is TGCGCCAGCAGCCAAGATCCGGGACAGGGGATGAATGAGCAGTTCTTC. The encoded protein is CASSQDPGQGMNEQFF.

The V call is TRBV14, the J call TRBJ1-2; D remains ambiguous. Trimming took off 4 bases at V and 4 bases at J, with 22 bases between the two ends. CDR3 size: 17 residues. Per the germline V gene, CDR1 is SGHDN and CDR2 is FVKESK. The CDR3 here is CASSLGPPGRRTYGYTF. Written as DNA, the CDR3 is TGTGCCAGCAGCCTTGGTCCCCCGGGAAGGAGGACCTATGGCTACACCTTC.

The V and J genes are TRBV10-3 and TRBJ2-3, with D possibly being TRBD2 (6 bases). The V and J ends lost 0 bases and 0 bases respectively, with 10 bases between them. There are 16 residues in the CDR3. The germline V gene encodes CDR1 ENHRY and CDR2 SYGVKD. CDR3 region: CAISESAGLSTDTQYF. The CDR3 DNA sequence: TGTGCCATCAGTGAGTCTGCGGGACTCAGCACAGATACGCAGTATTTT.

This chain connects TRBV27 to TRBJ2-5; 8 bases are a match to TRBD2. CDR3 length: 15 amino acids. The ends lost 4 bases at V and 5 bases at J; junction bases unmatched: 9. Germline CDR1 MNHEY, CDR2 SMNVEV (reference sequence). CDR3: CASSSRTSRGETQYF. CDR3 in DNA: TGTGCCAGCAGTTCCAGGACTAGCCGTGGCGAGACCCAGTACTTC.

The chain employs TRBV30 and TRBJ2-3; TRBD2 matches at 10 bases. V shed 3 bases and J 0 bases; nucleotides not matched to a gene: 6. The CDR3 runs 16 residues. Per the germline V gene, CDR1 is GTSNPN and CDR2 is SVGIG (reference sequence). The CDR3 loop reads CAWRGGLATSTDTQYF. The CDR3 coding sequence is TGTGCCTGGAGGGGGGGACTAGCGACTAGCACAGATACGCAGTATTTT.

The V call is TRBV6-5, the J call TRBJ1-1; a weak D match, TRBD1 (6 bases). CDR1 and CDR2 from the germline V gene are MNHEY and SVGAGI. This CDR3 contains 14 residues. V dropped 5 bases and J dropped 1 base, with 11 bases sitting between them. Written as DNA, the CDR3 is TGTGCCAGCAGTGACGGACAGAAGAACACTGAAGCTTTCTTT. Protein product: CASSDGQKNTEAFF.

The chain employs TRBV6-5 and TRBJ2-5, with TRBD1 identical over 9 bases. CDR3 length: 15 residues. The germline CDR1 and CDR2 sequences are MNHEY and SVGAGI. The ends lost 6 bases at V and 0 bases at J; junction bases unmatched: 5. The CDR3 reads CASRTTGGNQETQYF. The CDR3 bases are TGTGCCAGCAGAACGACAGGGGGAAACCAAGAGACCCAGTACTTC.

The V and J genes are TRBV6-1 and TRBJ2-2; TRBD1 is a possible D gene (6 bases). CDR3 length: 15 amino acids. CDR1 MNHNS and CDR2 SASEGT come from the germline V gene. V was trimmed by 7 bases and J by 1 base, leaving 13 bases between them. CDR3 loop: CASNQDRLNTGELFF. The DNA for the CDR3 is TGTGCCAGCAACCAGGACAGACTGAACACCGGGGAGCTGTTTTTT.

The chain uses TRBV7-9 and TRBJ1-1; a weak D match, TRBD1 (5 bases). V was shortened by 5 bases and J by 0 bases, with 13 bases between the two germline ends. Germline V gene data show CDR1 as SEHNR and CDR2 as FQNEAQ (reference sequence). The length of the CDR3 is 15 residues. The chain's CDR3 is CASSLTQAVNTEAFF. The CDR3 coding sequence is TGTGCCAGCAGCCTTACACAGGCGGTGAACACTGAAGCTTTCTTT.

V is TRBV2 and J is TRBJ2-5, with 9 bases that match TRBD2. This CDR3 comprises 14 residues. V lost 8 bases to trimming and J lost 4 bases; unmatched junction nucleotides: 8. Germline V lookup: CDR1 SNHLY, CDR2 FYNNEI. This CDR3 is CASYGRGGGETQYF. CDR3 DNA sequence: TGTGCCAGCTACGGGCGGGGGGGCGGAGAGACCCAGTACTTC.

The chain links TRBV5-6 to TRBJ2-7, with a possible D match to TRBD2 (6 bases). CDR1 is SGHDT, CDR2 YYEEEE, per germline. This CDR3 is 15 amino acids long. V was shortened by 5 bases and J by 0 bases, with 15 bases between the two germline ends. The CDR3 DNA reads as TGTGCCAGCAGTGAGGAGGGTCGCCTCTCCTACGAGCAGTACTTC. This codes for CASSEEGRLSYEQYF.

The rearrangement joins TRBV9 to TRBJ2-3; 7 nucleotides match TRBD1. The CDR3 consists of 17 residues. Germline trimming cut 2 bases from V and 2 bases from J; bases unmatched to any gene: 11. Germline-derived CDR1 and CDR2 are SGDLS and YYNGEE. CDR3 sequence: CASSVKGRQGFTDTQYF. The CDR3 DNA sequence: TGTGCCAGCAGCGTGAAGGGCAGACAGGGTTTCACAGATACGCAGTATTTT.

This clone has just one count. J is TRBJ2-3 and V is TRBV6-5, with D unresolved. Germline lookup yields CDR1 MNHEY and CDR2 SVGAGI. V dropped 2 bases and J dropped 2 bases, with 14 bases sitting between them. The CDR3 totals 16 residues. CDR3 amino acids: CASSYGPLTNTDTQYF. CDR3 coding DNA: TGTGCCAGCAGTTACGGCCCCCTTACCAACACAGATACGCAGTATTTT.

The CDR3 here is CASRPDRIYGYTF. CDR3 nucleotide sequence: TGTGCCAGTAGGCCGGACAGGATTTATGGCTACACCTTC. This rearrangement joins TRBV19 to TRBJ1-2, with TRBD1 matching 7 bases. Germline lookup yields CDR1 LNHDA and CDR2 SQIVND (reference sequence). V trimming: 6 bases; J trimming: 5 bases; junction bases outside the gene matches: 6. The CDR3 has 13 residues.

J is TRBJ2-2 and V is TRBV27; TRBD1 might be the D (6 bases). This CDR3 region has 14 residues. Trimming stripped 5 bases from V and 5 bases from J, with 12 bases between. Germline CDR1 and CDR2: MNHEY and SMNVEV (reference sequence). CDR3 region: CASSAQGRTGELFF. The CDR3 coding sequence is TGTGCCAGCAGTGCACAGGGTAGAACCGGGGAGCTGTTTTTT.

This clone was counted between two and nine times. The chain combines TRBV5-1 with TRBJ2-3; 7 bases match TRBD1. Germline trimming cut 4 bases from V and 0 bases from J; bases unmatched to any gene: 8. The CDR3 extends over 16 amino acids. Germline V lookup: CDR1 SGHRS, CDR2 YFSETQ. Here the CDR3 DNA reads TGCGCCAGCAGCCTAGACGGGACAGCTAGCACAGATACGCAGTATTTT. Amino acids: CASSLDGTASTDTQYF.

The CDR3 protein is CASSPTGTGVNYGYTF. The CDR3 coding sequence is TGTGCCAGCAGCCCCACCGGGACAGGGGTCAACTATGGCTACACCTTC. J is TRBJ1-2 and V is TRBV7-9; TRBD1 agrees at 10 bases. The CDR3 runs to 16 residues. Germline V CDR1 and CDR2: SEHNR, FQNEAQ (reference sequence). The V and J ends lost 5 bases and 2 bases, in that order; junction bases with no gene match: 8.

This chain connects TRBV7-3 to TRBJ2-3; 8 positions agree with TRBD2. J was trimmed by 7 bases and V by 5 bases; bases with no gene match: 11. Germline V gene sequence: CDR1 SGHTA, CDR2 FQGTGA. CDR3 size: 15 residues. The CDR3 coding sequence is TGTGCCAGCAGCACGTCGACTAGCGCGGGCCATACGCAGTATTTT. It codes for CASSTSTSAGHTQYF.

DNA for the CDR3: TGTGCCAGCAGTTCACGCTCAGAGAACACTGAAGCTTTCTTT. Its protein product is CASSSRSENTEAFF. V is TRBV6-5 and J is TRBJ1-1, with D hard to call. Germline CDR1 reads MNHEY; CDR2 reads SVGAGI. The V end was cut by 4 bases, the J end by 1 base, with 10 bases between. CDR3 length: 14 residues.

Only one count was recorded for this clone. The genes are TRBV7-3 and TRBJ2-1, with unresolved D. Germline values: CDR1 SGHTA, CDR2 FQGTGA. V lost 2 bases to trimming and J lost 4 bases, with 12 bases between them. This CDR3 spans 15 amino acids. CDR3 sequence: CASSLSPGPYNEQFF. The CDR3 nucleotides are TGTGCCAGCAGCTTATCGCCTGGCCCATACAATGAGCAGTTCTTC.

The V and J genes are TRBV18 and TRBJ2-1; 7 bases line up with TRBD2. Germline V CDR1 and CDR2: KGHSH, LQKENI. This CDR3 spans 14 amino acids. Losses at the gene ends were 3 bases for V and 8 bases for J; bases not matched to a gene: 7. CDR3 loop: CASSPKAGQDEQFF. CDR3 nucleotides: TGTGCCAGCTCACCGAAAGCGGGGCAGGATGAGCAGTTCTTC.

This clone was counted once. This chain joins TRBV30 and TRBJ2-7; no reliable D call. CDR1 and CDR2 (germline): GTSNPN, SVGIG (reference sequence). Trimming removed 0 bases at V and 2 bases at J, with 11 bases between. This CDR3 is 14 amino acids long. CDR3 in amino acids: CAWSVGYSPYEQYF. For the CDR3, the DNA is TGTGCCTGGAGTGTCGGCTACAGTCCCTACGAGCAGTACTTC.

The chain has TRBV2 and TRBJ2-5, with D maybe TRBD1 (5 bases). Per germline, CDR1 SNHLY and CDR2 FYNNEI. The CDR3 contains 15 residues. V dropped 3 bases and J dropped 5 bases, with 16 bases sitting between them. This CDR3 reads CASSDQGLILETQYF. The CDR3 DNA follows: TGTGCCAGCAGTGACCAGGGTCTGATATTGGAGACCCAGTACTTC.

The CDR3 here is CASSLNSGDPYEQYF. CDR3 bases: TGTGCCAGCAGCTTAAACAGCGGGGACCCGTACGAGCAGTACTTC. The chain joins TRBV11-2 to TRBJ2-7; 7 bases map to TRBD2. V gave up 2 bases and J gave up 4 bases; unmatched junction bases: 8. Germline V CDR1 and CDR2: SGHAT, FQNNGV. The CDR3 has 15 residues.

This clone was found a few times. The gene calls are TRBV7-3 and TRBJ2-6; weak D call: TRBD1 (6 bases). The germline CDR1 and CDR2 sequences are SGHTA and FQGTGA. Trimming took off 2 bases at V and 1 base at J, with 12 bases between the two ends. The length of the CDR3 is 17 residues. CDR3 sequence (DNA): TGTGCCAGCAGCTTACTTGGCAGGGGATCTGGGGCCAACGTCCTGACTTTC. Amino acid sequence: CASSLLGRGSGANVLTF.

The chain employs TRBV11-3 and TRBJ2-2; possibly TRBD2 for D (6 bases). CDR1 and CDR2 (germline): SGHNT, YENEEA. The V end was cut by 5 bases, the J end by 1 base, with 14 bases between. This CDR3 has 16 residues. CDR3 sequence: CASSPTGGLNTGELFF. DNA of the CDR3: TGTGCCAGCAGCCCCACCGGGGGATTGAACACCGGGGAGCTGTTTTTT.

A single count supports this clone. The V call is TRBV28, the J call TRBJ1-1, with 8 bases matching TRBD1. The CDR3 length is 12 residues. With 6 bases clipped from V and 11 bases from J, the junction kept 8 bases outside the gene matches. Germline lookup yields CDR1 MDHEN and CDR2 SYDVKM. The CDR3 region has the DNA TGTGCCAGCAGCACCTCGGGACAGGTTGCTTTCTTT. Its protein is CASSTSGQVAFF.

The rearrangement links TRBV28 to TRBJ1-2; D remains ambiguous. Trimming left V 6 bases short and J 8 bases short, with 16 bases between. Germline-derived CDR1 and CDR2 are MDHEN and SYDVKM. The CDR3 is 13 amino acids. The CDR3 DNA reads TGTGCCAGCAGGGACTCCGGGAGAGAAGGCTACACCTTC. It is translated as CASRDSGREGYTF.